This TCR beta chain was found in a study of blood T cell repertoires in COVID-19. In the study overall: COVID-19 samples, acute and convalescent, were from the United States, Italy and Spain. The cDNA or gDNA used as material had been derived from T cells, B-cell-depleted T cells, or PBMCs.

Original data processing: Reference gene primers were amplified, and this amplification served to estimate nucleated cell counts. Assay used: immunoSEQ multiplex PCR; TCRdb lists only in-frame clones, some missing. V and J calls and clone size are as listed in that table; D and trimming were resolved from the DNA. The sample holds 100,000 to 150,000 clones, roughly 90% seen once. Looked up from germline, CDR1 is SGHDN and CDR2 is FVKESK. The CDR3 sequence is 15 residues long. Trimming removed 3 bases at V and 3 bases at J, with 11 bases between. This chain joins TRBV14 and TRBJ2-2; tentative D call: TRBD2 (5 bases). Material for sequencing was peripheral blood. The sequence derives from a man between 65 and 80 years old with active COVID-19. The CDR3 bases are TGTGCCAGCAGCCACCCCGGACTCGACACCGGGGAGCTGTTTTTT. This translates into CASSHPGLDTGELFF. Full variable domain (outside the CDR3, taken from reference TRBV14 and TRBJ2-2): EAGVTQFPSHSVIEKGQTVTLRCDPISGHDNLYWYRRVMGKEIKFLLHFVKESKQDESGMPNNRFLAERTGGTYSTLKVQPAELEDSGVYFCASSHPGLDTGELFFGEGSRLTVL.